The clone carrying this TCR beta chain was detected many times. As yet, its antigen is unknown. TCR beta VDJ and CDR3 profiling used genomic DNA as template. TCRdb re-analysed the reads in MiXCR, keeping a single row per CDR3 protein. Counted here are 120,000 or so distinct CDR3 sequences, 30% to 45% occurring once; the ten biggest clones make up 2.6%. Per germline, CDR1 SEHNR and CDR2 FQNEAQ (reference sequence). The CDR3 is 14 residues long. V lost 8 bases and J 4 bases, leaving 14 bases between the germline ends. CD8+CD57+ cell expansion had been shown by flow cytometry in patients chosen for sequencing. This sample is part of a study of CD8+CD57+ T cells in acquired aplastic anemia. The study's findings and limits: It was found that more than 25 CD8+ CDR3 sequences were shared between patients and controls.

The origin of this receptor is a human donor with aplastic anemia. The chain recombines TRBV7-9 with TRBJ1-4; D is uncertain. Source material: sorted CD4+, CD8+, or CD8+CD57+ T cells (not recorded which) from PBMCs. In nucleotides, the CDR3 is TGTGCCAGCTCCCAGGAAAGAATTAATGAAAAACTGTTTTTT. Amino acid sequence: CASSQERINEKLFF. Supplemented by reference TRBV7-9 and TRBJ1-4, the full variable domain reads DTGVSQNPRHKITKRGQNVTFRCDPISEHNRLYWYRQTLGQGPEFLTYFQNEAQLEKSRLLSDRFSAERPKGSFSTLEIQRTEQGDSAMYLCASSQERINEKLFFGSGTQLSVL.